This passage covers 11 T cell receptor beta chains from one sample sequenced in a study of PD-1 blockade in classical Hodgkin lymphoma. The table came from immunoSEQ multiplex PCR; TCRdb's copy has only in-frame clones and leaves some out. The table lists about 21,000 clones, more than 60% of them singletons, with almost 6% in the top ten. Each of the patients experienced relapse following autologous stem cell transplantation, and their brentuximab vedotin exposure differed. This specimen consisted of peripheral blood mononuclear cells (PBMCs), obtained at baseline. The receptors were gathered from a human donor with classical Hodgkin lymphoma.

CDR3 sequence reads: CASSSYGTTNEKLFF. CDR3 coding DNA: TGTGCCAGCAGCTCTTATGGGACAACTAATGAAAAACTGTTTTTT. This chain uses TRBV5-5 with TRBJ1-4; D is undetermined. Germline values: CDR1 SGHKS, CDR2 YYEKEE (reference sequence). The length of the CDR3 is 15 residues. V was trimmed by 3 bases and J by 0 bases, leaving 9 bases between them.

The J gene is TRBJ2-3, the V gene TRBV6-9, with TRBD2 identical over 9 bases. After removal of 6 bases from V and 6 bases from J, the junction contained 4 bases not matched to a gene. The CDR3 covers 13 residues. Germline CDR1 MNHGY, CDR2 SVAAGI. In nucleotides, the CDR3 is TGTGCCAGCAGGGCGGGAGGGGTGGATACGCAGTATTTT. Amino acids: CASRAGGVDTQYF.

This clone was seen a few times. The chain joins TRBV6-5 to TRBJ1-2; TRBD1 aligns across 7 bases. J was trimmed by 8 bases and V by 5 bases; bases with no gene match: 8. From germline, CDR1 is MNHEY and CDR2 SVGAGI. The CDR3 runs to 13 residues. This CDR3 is CASSDWDSGGYTF. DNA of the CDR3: TGTGCCAGCAGTGACTGGGACAGCGGGGGCTACACCTTC.

The CDR3 region is CASSSLDRGTDTQYF. The CDR3 coding sequence is TGTGCCAGCAGTTCTCTGGACAGGGGCACAGATACGCAGTATTTT. This chain connects TRBV28 to TRBJ2-3, with 8 bases that match TRBD1. The trim removed 4 bases at V and 1 base at J, leaving 4 bases unmatched. Germline-derived CDR1 and CDR2 are MDHEN and SYDVKM. The CDR3 length is 15 residues.

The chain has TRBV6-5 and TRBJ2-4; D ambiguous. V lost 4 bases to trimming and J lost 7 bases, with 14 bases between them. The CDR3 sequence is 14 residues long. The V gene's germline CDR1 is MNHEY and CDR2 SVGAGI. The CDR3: CASSSIVAANIQYF. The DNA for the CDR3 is TGTGCCAGCAGTTCCATAGTGGCGGCGAACATTCAGTACTTC.

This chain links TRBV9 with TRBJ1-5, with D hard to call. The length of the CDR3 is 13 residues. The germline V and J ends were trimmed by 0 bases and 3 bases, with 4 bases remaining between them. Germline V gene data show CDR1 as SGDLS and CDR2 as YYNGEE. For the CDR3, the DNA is TGTGCCAGCAGCGTAGCCCCCAATCAGCCCCAGCATTTT. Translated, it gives CASSVAPNQPQHF.

The CDR3 region is CASSRWRGLQSTDTQYF. The CDR3 nucleotides are TGCGCCAGCAGCCGTTGGCGGGGGTTACAAAGCACAGATACGCAGTATTTT. The chain combines TRBV4-3 with TRBJ2-3; 7 bases are shared with TRBD2. CDR1 and CDR2 (germline): LGHNA, YSLEER. V shed 4 bases, J shed 0 bases, and the junction held 10 bases outside the gene matches. This CDR3 contains 17 residues.

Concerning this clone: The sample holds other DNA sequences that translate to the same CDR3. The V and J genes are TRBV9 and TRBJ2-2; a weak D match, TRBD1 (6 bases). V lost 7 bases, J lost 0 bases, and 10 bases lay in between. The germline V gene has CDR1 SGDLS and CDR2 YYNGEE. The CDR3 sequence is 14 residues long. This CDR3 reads CASRGQTNTGELFF. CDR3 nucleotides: TGTGCCAGCCGGGGACAAACGAACACCGGGGAGCTGTTTTTT.

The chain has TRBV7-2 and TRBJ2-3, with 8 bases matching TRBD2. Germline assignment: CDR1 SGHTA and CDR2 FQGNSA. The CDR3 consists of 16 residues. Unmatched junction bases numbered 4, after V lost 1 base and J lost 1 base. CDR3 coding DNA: TGTGCCAGCAGCTTAGAGGCGCGGGGGGGCACAGATACGCAGTATTTT. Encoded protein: CASSLEARGGTDTQYF.

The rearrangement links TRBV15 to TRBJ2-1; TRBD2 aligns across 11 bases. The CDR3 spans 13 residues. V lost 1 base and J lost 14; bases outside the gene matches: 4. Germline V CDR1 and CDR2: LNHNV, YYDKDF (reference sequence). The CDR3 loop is CATSRVLLAGEFF. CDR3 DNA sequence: TGTGCCACCAGCAGAGTATTACTAGCGGGAGAGTTCTTC.

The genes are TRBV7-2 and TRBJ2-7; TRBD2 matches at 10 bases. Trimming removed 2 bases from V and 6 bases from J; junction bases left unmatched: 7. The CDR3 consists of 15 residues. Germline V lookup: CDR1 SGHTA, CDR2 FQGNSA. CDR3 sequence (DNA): TGTGCCAGCAGCTTATTTGTAGCGGGAGGAGGCGAGCAGTACTTC. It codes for CASSLFVAGGGEQYF.